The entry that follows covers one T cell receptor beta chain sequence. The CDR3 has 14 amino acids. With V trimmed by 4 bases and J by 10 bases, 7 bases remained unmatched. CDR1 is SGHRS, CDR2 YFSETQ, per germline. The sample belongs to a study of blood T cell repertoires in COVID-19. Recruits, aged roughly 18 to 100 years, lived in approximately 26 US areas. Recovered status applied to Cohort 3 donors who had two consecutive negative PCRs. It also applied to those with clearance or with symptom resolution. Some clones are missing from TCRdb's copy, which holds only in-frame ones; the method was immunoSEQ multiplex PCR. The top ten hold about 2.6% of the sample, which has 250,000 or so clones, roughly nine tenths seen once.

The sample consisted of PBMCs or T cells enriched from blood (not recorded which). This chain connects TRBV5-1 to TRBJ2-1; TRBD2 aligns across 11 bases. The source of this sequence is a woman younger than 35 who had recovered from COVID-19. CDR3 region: CASSQLAGDGEQFF. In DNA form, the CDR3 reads TGCGCCAGCAGCCAACTAGCGGGAGATGGGGAGCAGTTCTTC.